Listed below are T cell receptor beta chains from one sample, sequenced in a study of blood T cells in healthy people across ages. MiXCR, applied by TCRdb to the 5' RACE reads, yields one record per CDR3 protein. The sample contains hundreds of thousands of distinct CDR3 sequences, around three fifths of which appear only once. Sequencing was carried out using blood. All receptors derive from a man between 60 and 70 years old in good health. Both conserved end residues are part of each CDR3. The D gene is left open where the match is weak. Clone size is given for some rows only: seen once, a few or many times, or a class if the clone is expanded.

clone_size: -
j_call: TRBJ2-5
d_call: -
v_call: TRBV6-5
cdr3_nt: TGTGCCAGCAGTTACTCTGGGGGGCGAGAAGAGACCCAGTACTTC
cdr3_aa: CASSYSGGREETQYF

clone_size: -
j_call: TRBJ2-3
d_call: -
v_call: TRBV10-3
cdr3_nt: TGTGCCATCAGTGAGTCGATCACGGGAGATACGCAGTATTTT
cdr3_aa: CAISESITGDTQYF

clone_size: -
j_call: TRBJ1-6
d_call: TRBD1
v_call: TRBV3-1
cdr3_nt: TGTGCCAGCAGCCTCGGGACAGGGGCGACGAGTTCACCCCTCCACTTT
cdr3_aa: CASSLGTGATSSPLHF

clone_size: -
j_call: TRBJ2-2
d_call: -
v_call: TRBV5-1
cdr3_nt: TGCGCCAGCAGCTTGGGAAGGGGATTGAACACCGGGGAGCTGTTTTTT
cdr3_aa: CASSLGRGLNTGELFF

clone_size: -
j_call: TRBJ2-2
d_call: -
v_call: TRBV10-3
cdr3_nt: TGTGCCATCAGGGGAGCCCAAGGAGTGAACACCGGGGAGCTGTTTTTT
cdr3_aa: CAIRGAQGVNTGELFF

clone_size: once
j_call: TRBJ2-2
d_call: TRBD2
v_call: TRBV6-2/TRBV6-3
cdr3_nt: TGTGTCAGCAGTTACCCCGGACTAGCGGGGAACACCGGGGAGCTGTTTTTT
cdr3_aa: CVSSYPGLAGNTGELFF

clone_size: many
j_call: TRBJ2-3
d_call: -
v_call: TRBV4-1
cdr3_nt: TGCGCCAGCAGCCATGACTCCTTCGGGGCTAGCACAGATACGCAGTATTTT
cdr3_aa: CASSHDSFGASTDTQYF

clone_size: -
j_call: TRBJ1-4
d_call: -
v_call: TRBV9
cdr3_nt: TGTGCCAGCAGCCTCAATGGCCTTAATGAAAAACTGTTTTTT
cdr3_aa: CASSLNGLNEKLFF

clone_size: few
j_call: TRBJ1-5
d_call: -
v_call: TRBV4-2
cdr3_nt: TGTGCCAGCAGCCAAGTCCCCCAGGGACGAAGAAATCAGCCCCAGCATTTT
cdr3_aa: CASSQVPQGRRNQPQHF

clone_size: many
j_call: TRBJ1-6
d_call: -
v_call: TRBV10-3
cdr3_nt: TGTGCCATCGCCTCAGGGGTTCGCGATTCACCCCTCCACTTT
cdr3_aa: CAIASGVRDSPLHF

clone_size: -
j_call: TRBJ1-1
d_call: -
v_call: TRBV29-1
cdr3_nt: TGCAGCGCCCGGCGCGGGGTAGGTGAAGCTTTCTTT
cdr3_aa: CSARRGVGEAFF

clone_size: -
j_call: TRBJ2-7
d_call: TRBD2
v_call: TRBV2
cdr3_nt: TGTGCCAGCAAGGTCGGAGCGGGGTCCGGCGGGGAGCAGTACTTC
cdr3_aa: CASKVGAGSGGEQYF

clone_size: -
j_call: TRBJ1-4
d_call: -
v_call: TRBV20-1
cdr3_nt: TGCAGTGCTAGGTGGGGCACTAATGAAAAACTGTTTTTT
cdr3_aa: CSARWGTNEKLFF

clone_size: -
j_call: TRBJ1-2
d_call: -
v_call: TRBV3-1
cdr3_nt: TGTGCCAGCAGCCAAGGGCCAGCCTATGGCTACACCTTC
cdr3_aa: CASSQGPAYGYTF

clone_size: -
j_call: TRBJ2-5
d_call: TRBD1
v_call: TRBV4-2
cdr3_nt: TGTGCCAGCAGCCTTACCTCCCCCGAGACAGGGATGGGGACCCAGTACTTC
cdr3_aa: CASSLTSPETGMGTQYF

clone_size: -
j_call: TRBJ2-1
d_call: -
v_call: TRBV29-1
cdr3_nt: TGCAGCGTTGAAACCCCCGCTCGGGAGCAGTTCTTC
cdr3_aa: CSVETPAREQFF

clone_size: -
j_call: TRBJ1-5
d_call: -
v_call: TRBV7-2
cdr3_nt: TGTGCCAGCAGCTTAGTCGGACAGCCCAATCAGCCCCAGCATTTT
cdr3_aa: CASSLVGQPNQPQHF

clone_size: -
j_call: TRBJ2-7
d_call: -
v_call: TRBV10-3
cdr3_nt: TGTGCCATCAGTCAGTCCTACGAGCAGTACTTC
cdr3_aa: CAISQSYEQYF

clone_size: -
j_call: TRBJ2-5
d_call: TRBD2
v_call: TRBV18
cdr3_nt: TGTGCCAGCTCACCCGTATCCGGGACTACTAATCAGTACTTC
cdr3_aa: CASSPVSGTTNQYF

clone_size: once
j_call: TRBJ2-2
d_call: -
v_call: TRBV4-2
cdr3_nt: TGTGCCAGCAGCCAAGAAACAGGGAACACCGGGGAGCTGTTTTTT
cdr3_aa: CASSQETGNTGELFF

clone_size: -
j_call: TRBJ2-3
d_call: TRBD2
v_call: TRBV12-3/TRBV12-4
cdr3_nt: TGTGCCAGCAGTTCGGAAGGGACTAGCTCCACAGATACGCAGTATTTT
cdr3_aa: CASSSEGTSSTDTQYF

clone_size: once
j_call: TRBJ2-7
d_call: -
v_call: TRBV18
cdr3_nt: TGTGCCAGCTCACCACAGGCGGAAGGTGGGAATGGGCAGTACTTC
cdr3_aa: CASSPQAEGGNGQYF

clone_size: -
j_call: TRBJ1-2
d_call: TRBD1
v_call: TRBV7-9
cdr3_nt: TGTGCCAGCAGACAGGGGGACGGGACATTAAATCTCTATGGCTACACCTTC
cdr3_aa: CASRQGDGTLNLYGYTF

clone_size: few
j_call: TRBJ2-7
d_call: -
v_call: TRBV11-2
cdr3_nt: TGTGCCAGCAGCTTAGCTTCCCCCCGCTACGGGGTTTACGAGCAGTACTTC
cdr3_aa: CASSLASPRYGVYEQYF

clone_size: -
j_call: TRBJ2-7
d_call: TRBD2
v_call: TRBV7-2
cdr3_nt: TGTGCCAGCAGCTTAGTGGTGGCGGGGAGGGGCTCCGACGAGCAGTACTTC
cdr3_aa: CASSLVVAGRGSDEQYF

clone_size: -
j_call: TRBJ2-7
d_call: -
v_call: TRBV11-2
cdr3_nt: TGTGCCAGCAGCTTAGGTAGAGGGTCCCTCCACGAGCAGTACTTC
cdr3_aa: CASSLGRGSLHEQYF

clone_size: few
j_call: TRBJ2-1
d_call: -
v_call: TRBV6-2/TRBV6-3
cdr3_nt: TGTGCCAGCTCCATCTACAATGAGCAGTTCTTC
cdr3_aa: CASSIYNEQFF

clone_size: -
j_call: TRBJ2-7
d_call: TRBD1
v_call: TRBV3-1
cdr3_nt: TGTGCCAGCAGCCGGACCGGGACAGATGACTACAATGAGCAGTACTTC
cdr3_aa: CASSRTGTDDYNEQYF

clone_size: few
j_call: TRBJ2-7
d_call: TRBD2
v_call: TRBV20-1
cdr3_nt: TGCAGTGCTTACGATAATAAGCGGGGGCCCCTCGAGCAGTACTTC
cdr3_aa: CSAYDNKRGPLEQYF

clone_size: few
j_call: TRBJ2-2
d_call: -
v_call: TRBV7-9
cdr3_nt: TGTGCCAGCAGCTTAGATGTCGGGGAGCTGTTTTTT
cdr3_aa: CASSLDVGELFF

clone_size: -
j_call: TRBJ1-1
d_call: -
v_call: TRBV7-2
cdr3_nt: TGTGCCAGCAGCTTGACCTACACAGGACTTGAAGCTTTCTTT
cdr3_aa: CASSLTYTGLEAFF

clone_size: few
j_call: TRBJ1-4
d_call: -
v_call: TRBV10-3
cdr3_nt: TGTGCCATCAGTGAAAGACGGCTGAATGAAAAACTGTTTTTT
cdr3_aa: CAISERRLNEKLFF

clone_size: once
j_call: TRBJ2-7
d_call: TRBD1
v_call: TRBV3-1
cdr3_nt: TGTGCCAGCAGCCGGGACAGGGAGGCAGGATACGAGCAGTACTTC
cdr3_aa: CASSRDREAGYEQYF

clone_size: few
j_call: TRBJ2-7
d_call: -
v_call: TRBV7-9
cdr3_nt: TGTGCCAGCAGCTCACTCCTCAGGGTGGCCGAGCAGTACTTC
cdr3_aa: CASSSLLRVAEQYF

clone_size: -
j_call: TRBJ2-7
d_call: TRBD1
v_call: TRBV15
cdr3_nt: TGTGCCACCAGCAGAGCAGGGGGTCGCTCCTACGAGCAGTACTTC
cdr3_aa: CATSRAGGRSYEQYF

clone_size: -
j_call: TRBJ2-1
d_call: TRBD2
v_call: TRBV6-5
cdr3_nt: TGTGCCAGCAGTTACTCCGGGACTAGCGGGAACAATGAGCAGTTCTTC
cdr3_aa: CASSYSGTSGNNEQFF

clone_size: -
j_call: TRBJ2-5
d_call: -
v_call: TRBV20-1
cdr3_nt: TGCAGTGCTCGCTCGGACAGCGAAGAGACCCAGTACTTC
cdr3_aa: CSARSDSEETQYF

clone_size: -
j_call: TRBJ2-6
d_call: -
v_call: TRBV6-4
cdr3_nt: TGTGCCAGCAGTAGGACAACCGGCGGGGCCAACGTCCTGACTTTC
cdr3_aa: CASSRTTGGANVLTF

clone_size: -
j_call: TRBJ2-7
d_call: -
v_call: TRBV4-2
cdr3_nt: TGTGCCGGCAGTCAAGTCTCACAGGCTACCTACGAGCAGTACTTC
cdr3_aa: CAGSQVSQATYEQYF

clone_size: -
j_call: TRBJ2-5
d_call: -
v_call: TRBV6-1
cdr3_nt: TGTGCCAGCACCTTCGCGGGGTTGGAGACCCAGTACTTC
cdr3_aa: CASTFAGLETQYF

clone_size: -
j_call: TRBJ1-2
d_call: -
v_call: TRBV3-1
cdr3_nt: TGTGCCAGCAGCCAAGTGTCAGGGTCTGGCTATGGCTACACCTTC
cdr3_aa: CASSQVSGSGYGYTF

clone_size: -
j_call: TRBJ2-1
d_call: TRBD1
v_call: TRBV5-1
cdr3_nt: TGCGCCAGCAGCGATCCGGGACAGGTCCACAATGAGCAGTTCTTC
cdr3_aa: CASSDPGQVHNEQFF

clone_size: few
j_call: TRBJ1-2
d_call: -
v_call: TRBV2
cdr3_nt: TGTGCCAGCAGTGTAGGACAGCCTTCCTATGGCTACACCTTC
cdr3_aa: CASSVGQPSYGYTF

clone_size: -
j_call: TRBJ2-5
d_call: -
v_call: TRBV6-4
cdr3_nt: TGTGCCAGCAGTGGCATCGGGGGTGAGCAGTACTTC
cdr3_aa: CASSGIGGEQYF

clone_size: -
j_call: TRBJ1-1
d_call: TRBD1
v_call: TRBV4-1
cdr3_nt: TGCGCCAGCAGCCAGGGCGACAGGGGGCGCAGGGCTTTCTTT
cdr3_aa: CASSQGDRGRRAFF

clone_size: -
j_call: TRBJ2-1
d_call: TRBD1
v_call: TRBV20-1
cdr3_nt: TGCAGGGGAGCAGGGGGTTCCTACAATGAGCAGTTCTTC
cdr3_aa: CRGAGGSYNEQFF

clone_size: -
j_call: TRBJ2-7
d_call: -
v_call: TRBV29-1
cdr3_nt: TGCAGCGCCCGGACATCCCCCTACGAGCAGTACTTC
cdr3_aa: CSARTSPYEQYF